These 22 T cell receptor beta chains were all obtained from the same sample, sequenced in a study of OX40 agonist ivuxolimab in advanced cancers. The protocol was immunoSEQ multiplex PCR, while the TCRdb copy is restricted to in-frame clones and leaves out a portion. The sample lists 50,000 to 70,000 clones; just under 85% were seen once. The sample consisted of CD4+ or CD8+ T cells sorted from blood, taken in a trial of the OX40 agonist ivuxolimab. The receptors were sampled from an adult with an advanced solid tumor such as melanoma, head and neck, liver or kidney cancer.

This clone was observed a few times. V is TRBV6-5 and J is TRBJ1-6, with a tentative D call TRBD1 (5 bases). CDR3 length: 16 residues. Trimming took off 0 bases at V and 6 bases at J, with 12 bases between the two ends. Germline V gene lookup returns CDR1 MNHEY and CDR2 SVGAGI. The CDR3 sequence: CASSYSGGVGNSPLHF. CDR3 sequence (DNA): TGTGCCAGCAGTTACTCGGGAGGGGTTGGTAATTCACCCCTCCACTTT.

The J gene is TRBJ2-3, the V gene TRBV14; 12 bases line up with TRBD2. Germline values: CDR1 SGHDN, CDR2 FVKESK. V shed 1 base and J 4 bases; nucleotides not matched to a gene: 15. This CDR3 comprises 20 residues. The CDR3 loop is CASSQGPRLAGVGISDTQYF. The CDR3 DNA reads as TGTGCCAGCAGCCAAGGTCCTCGACTAGCGGGAGTTGGAATCTCAGATACGCAGTATTTT.

The chain has TRBV2 and TRBJ1-1; D unclear. The CDR3 extends over 13 amino acids. V was shortened by 8 bases and J by 2 bases, with 12 bases between the two germline ends. Germline V gives CDR1 SNHLY, CDR2 FYNNEI. The CDR3 DNA follows: TGTGCCAGCTCGAAAGAGGGTAACACTGAAGCTTTCTTT. Translation gives CASSKEGNTEAFF. The full variable domain, rest sourced from reference TRBV2 and TRBJ1-1, is EPEVTQTPSHQVTQMGQEVILRCVPISNHLYFYWYRQILGQKVEFLVSFYNNEISEKSEIFDDQFSVERPDGSNFTLKIRSTKLEDSAMYFCASSKEGNTEAFFGQGTRLTVV.

This clone appeared a few times. The J gene is TRBJ1-4, the V gene TRBV5-6, with TRBD1 as a possible D gene (6 bases). This CDR3 is 12 amino acids long. Germline assignment: CDR1 SGHDT and CDR2 YYEEEE. V lost 5 bases and J lost 13, with 15 bases in between. The CDR3 nucleotides are TGTGCCAGCAGTCTTCTACAGGGCCGACTGTTTTTT. This translates into CASSLLQGRLFF.

This chain connects TRBV5-4 to TRBJ2-1; D is uncertain. The V and J ends lost 0 bases and 7 bases respectively, with 8 bases between them. This CDR3 is 13 amino acids long. CDR1 and CDR2 (germline): SGHNT, YYREEE (reference sequence). The CDR3 bases are TGTGCCAGCAGCTTGGGGGTGCGGAATGAGCAGTTCTTC. It yields the protein CASSLGVRNEQFF.

This clone was counted only a few times. This chain uses TRBV21-1 with TRBJ1-2; the listed D gene, TRBD1, was not tested against the DNA. TRBV21-1 is classified as a pseudogene. The CDR3 loop spans 15 amino acids. CDR3: CASSRGTETNYGYTF. The CDR3 nucleotides read TGTGCCAGCAGCCGAGGGACAGAGACTAACTATGGCTACACCTTC.

V is TRBV29-1 and J is TRBJ1-1; TRBD1 matches at 7 bases. The CDR3 consists of 14 residues. The germline CDR1 and CDR2 sequences are SQVTM and ANQGSEA. V was pared by 4 bases and J by 0 bases, with 5 bases of the junction left unmatched. The CDR3 DNA reads TGCAGCGTTGCGACAGGGACTATGAACACTGAAGCTTTCTTT. This sequence encodes CSVATGTMNTEAFF. Looking up the rest from reference TRBV29-1 and TRBJ1-1 gives the full variable domain: SAVISQKPSRDICQRGTSLTIQCQVDSQVTMMFWYRQQPGQSLTLIATANQGSEATYESGFVIDKFPISRPNLTFSTLTVSNMSPEDSSIYLCSVATGTMNTEAFFGQGTRLTVV.

The V gene is TRBV21-1, the J gene TRBJ2-3; TRBD1 is the table's D call, not checked against the DNA. TRBV21-1 is reported as a pseudogene. CDR3 size: 14 residues. CDR3 DNA: TGTGCCAGCAGTAGTCAGGTCTGTGCAGATACGCAGTATTTT. Translating gives CASSSQVCADTQYF.

The V call is TRBV30, the J call TRBJ2-7; TRBD2 aligns across 12 bases. There are 14 residues in the CDR3. Germline lookup yields CDR1 GTSNPN and CDR2 SVGIG (reference sequence). J was trimmed by 0 bases and V by 3 bases; bases with no gene match: 0. CDR3 DNA sequence: TGTGCCTGGAGGACTAGCGGGAGCTCCTACGAGCAGTACTTC. It encodes CAWRTSGSSYEQYF.

The V call is TRBV5-6, the J call TRBJ1-5; 7 bases are shared with TRBD1. Germline V gene lookup returns CDR1 SGHDT and CDR2 YYEEEE. The J segment lost 2 bases and the V segment lost 4 bases, leaving 6 bases of the junction unmatched. The CDR3 sequence is 15 residues long. CDR3 residues: CASSGGQRRNQPQHF. The CDR3 region has the DNA TGTGCCAGCAGCGGGGGACAGCGGCGCAATCAGCCCCAGCATTTT. Drawing the rest from reference TRBV5-6 and TRBJ1-5, the complete variable domain is DAGVTQSPTHLIKTRGQQVTLRCSPKSGHDTVSWYQQALGQGPQFIFQYYEEEERQRGNFPDRFSGHQFPNYSSELNVNALLLGDSALYLCASSGGQRRNQPQHFGDGTRLSIL.

The rearrangement uses TRBV2 and TRBJ2-7; D gene uncertain. The CDR3 sequence is 10 residues long. V gave up 6 bases and J gave up 3 bases, with 3 bases separating them. CDR1 is SNHLY and CDR2 is FYNNEI in the germline V gene. CDR3 DNA: TGTGCCAGCAGCAACTACGAGCAGTACTTC. Amino acid sequence: CASSNYEQYF. The whole variable domain, filled in from reference TRBV2 and TRBJ2-7, reads EPEVTQTPSHQVTQMGQEVILRCVPISNHLYFYWYRQILGQKVEFLVSFYNNEISEKSEIFDDQFSVERPDGSNFTLKIRSTKLEDSAMYFCASSNYEQYFGPGTRLTVT.

CDR3 protein: CATRGERNTEAFF. Written as DNA, the CDR3 is TGTGCCACCCGAGGGGAGAGGAACACTGAAGCTTTCTTT. The chain has TRBV2 and TRBJ1-1, with D perhaps TRBD1 (5 bases). The CDR3 runs 13 residues. The germline CDR1 and CDR2 sequences are SNHLY and FYNNEI. V shed 10 bases and J shed 1 base, with 13 bases lying between them.

The V gene is TRBV11-3, the J gene TRBJ2-1; TRBD2 matches at 7 bases. The length of the CDR3 is 15 residues. From germline, CDR1 is SGHNT and CDR2 YENEEA. Losses at the gene ends were 3 bases for V and 6 bases for J; bases not matched to a gene: 8. The CDR3 is CASSFRVRLANEQFF. CDR3 DNA sequence: TGTGCCAGCAGCTTCCGCGTAAGACTAGCCAATGAGCAGTTCTTC.

The rearrangement uses TRBV5-1 and TRBJ2-7; D perhaps matches TRBD1 (6 bases). Germline lookup yields CDR1 SGHRS and CDR2 YFSETQ. The CDR3 loop spans 15 amino acids. V lost 3 bases, J lost 0 bases, and 13 bases lay in between. The DNA of the CDR3 is TGCGCCAGCAGCTATCACAGGGTTGGCTCCTACGAGCAGTACTTC. Translating gives CASSYHRVGSYEQYF.

This chain links TRBV5-4 with TRBJ2-7; TRBD2 matches 7 bases. CDR1 is SGHNT and CDR2 is YYREEE in the germline V gene (reference sequence). Losses at the gene ends were 0 bases for V and 5 bases for J; bases not matched to a gene: 11. This CDR3 region has 16 residues. As DNA, the CDR3 is TGTGCCAGCAGCTTGGAGGGAGGGTGGAAGAGCAACGAGCAGTACTTC. It specifies CASSLEGGWKSNEQYF.

This chain uses TRBV18 with TRBJ1-2; D is ambiguous. Trimming took 6 bases from V and 4 from J, leaving 18 bases between them. The CDR3 sequence is 15 residues long. CDR1 and CDR2 (germline): KGHSH, LQKENI. The CDR3 loop reads CASSPTSGAGYGYTF. The CDR3 DNA reads TGTGCCAGCTCGCCTACCTCAGGCGCGGGCTATGGCTACACCTTC.

This chain connects TRBV18 to TRBJ1-4, with TRBD1 identical over 7 bases. CDR1 is KGHSH and CDR2 is LQKENI in the germline V gene. The CDR3 loop spans 17 amino acids. The J segment lost 0 bases and the V segment lost 0 bases, leaving 4 bases of the junction unmatched. The CDR3 DNA reads as TGTGCCAGCTCACCACCCGGGACAGTCACAACTAATGAAAAACTGTTTTTT. It yields the protein CASSPPGTVTTNEKLFF.

CDR3 nucleotide sequence: TGTGCCAGCAGCCGAGGACTAGCGGGGGTAGATACGCAGTATTTT. This encodes CASSRGLAGVDTQYF. The genes are TRBV7-3 and TRBJ2-3; 13 bases map to TRBD2. V lost 5 bases, J lost 5 bases, and 4 bases stayed unmatched. There are 15 residues in the CDR3. Germline CDR1 reads SGHTA; CDR2 reads FQGTGA.

J is TRBJ1-1 and V is TRBV5-4; a possible D gene is TRBD1 (6 bases). V was shortened by 7 bases and J by 5 bases, with 15 bases between the two germline ends. CDR3 length: 13 residues. The germline V gene has CDR1 SGHNT and CDR2 YYREEE (reference sequence). The CDR3 spells CASGREGGTEAFF. CDR3 nucleotide sequence: TGTGCCAGCGGCCGCGAGGGGGGGACTGAAGCTTTCTTT.

The chain is built from TRBV2 and TRBJ1-1; 7 bases are a match to TRBD1. This CDR3 region has 15 residues. CDR1 and CDR2 (germline): SNHLY, FYNNEI. J was trimmed by 5 bases and V by 4 bases; bases with no gene match: 10. Here the CDR3 DNA reads TGTGCCAGCAGTGTCGAAGGGGGCGGTAAAACTGAAGCTTTCTTT. This sequence encodes CASSVEGGGKTEAFF.

The V gene is TRBV6-1, the J gene TRBJ2-1, with 9 nucleotides matching TRBD2. V gave up 6 bases and J gave up 6 bases; unmatched junction bases: 9. The CDR3 loop spans 15 amino acids. Germline CDR1 is MNHNS and CDR2 is SASEGT. For the CDR3, the DNA is TGTGCCAGCAGCTTCCTTGGACTAGCGTCCAATGAGCAGTTCTTC. Residues: CASSFLGLASNEQFF.

V gene TRBV4-3 combines with J gene TRBJ1-1; 7 bases are a match to TRBD1. This CDR3 comprises 17 residues. Germline assignment: CDR1 LGHNA and CDR2 YSLEER. J gave up 5 bases and V 3 bases, and 15 bases lay outside the gene matches. The CDR3 here is CASSHREGARRVTEAFF. CDR3 bases: TGCGCCAGCAGCCATCGAGAGGGGGCGAGGCGAGTGACTGAAGCTTTCTTT.